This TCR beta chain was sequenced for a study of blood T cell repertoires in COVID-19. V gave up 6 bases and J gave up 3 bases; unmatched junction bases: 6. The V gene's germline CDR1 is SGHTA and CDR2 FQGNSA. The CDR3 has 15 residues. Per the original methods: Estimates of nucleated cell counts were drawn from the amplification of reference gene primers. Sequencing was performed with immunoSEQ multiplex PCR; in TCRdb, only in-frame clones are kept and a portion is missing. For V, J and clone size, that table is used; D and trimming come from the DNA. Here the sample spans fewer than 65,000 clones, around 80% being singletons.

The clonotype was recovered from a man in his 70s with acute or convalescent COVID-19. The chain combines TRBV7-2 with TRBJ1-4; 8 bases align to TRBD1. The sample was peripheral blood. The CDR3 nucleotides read TGTGCCAGCAGTTTCGACAGGGGTTCTAATGAAAAACTGTTTTTT. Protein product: CASSFDRGSNEKLFF. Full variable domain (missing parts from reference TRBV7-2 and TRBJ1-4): GAGVSQSPSNKVTEKGKDVELRCDPISGHTALYWYRQSLGQGLEFLIYFQGNSAPDKSGLPSDRFSAERTGGSVSTLTIQRTQQEDSAVYLCASSFDRGSNEKLFFGSGTQLSVL.